This TCR beta chain was recorded in a study of T-cell reconstitution after alpha-beta-depleted transplantation in children. General study findings and limits: For some patients, TCRbeta diversity was high at day 60 because of recipient T cells and thymic progenitors that survived. When one year had passed after transplant, most T-cell counts and diversity came from newly produced T cells. The origin of alpha-beta T cells about two months after transplant was reportedly several hundred expanded graft clones.

Construction of the TCRbeta library involved unique molecular identifiers. TCRdb ran MiXCR on the PCR reads and lists one entry per CDR3 protein. The data show about 440,000 distinct CDR3 sequences, 43% seen once. This clonotype has just one count. Its specificity is not known. The sequence was obtained from a girl between 2 and 10 years old with aplastic anemia, due to receive a stem cell transplant. The sample consisted of PBMCs, taken before TCRalphabeta/CD19-depleted stem cell transplant.

The DNA of the CDR3 is TGTGCCAGCAGTTTACGTAGTACTACGCTGAATGAAAAACTGTTTTTT. This translates into CASSLRSTTLNEKLFF. J is TRBJ1-4 and V is TRBV12-3 or TRBV12-4, with no clear D. CDR3 length equals 16 residues. The ends were cut back, 2 bases at V and 5 bases at J, with 15 bases in the middle.